This is a list of T cell receptor beta chains from one sample in a study of cytomegalovirus exposure and HLA in healthy donors. Clones were sequenced by immunoSEQ multiplex PCR, and TCRdb holds only the in-frame ones, with some missing. The table has 150,000 to 200,000 clones, roughly 86% seen once. Sequencing used PBMCs. These receptors were collected from a woman aged 18-29 years in good health and CMV-seronegative. The CDR3 runs from the conserved cysteine through the conserved F or W. The order of the fields is clone size, D gene, V gene, J gene, CDR3 DNA, CDR3 protein. The D gene is left open where the match is weak. The size of a clone is reported for some rows only, either as once, few or many, or as a class for expanded clones.

>many|TRBD1|TRBV2|TRBJ2-7
TGTGCCAGCAGTGAGGCGGACAGGGGGCTTTACGAGCAGTACTTC
CASSEADRGLYEQYF
>.|TRBD2|TRBV27|TRBJ2-7
TGTGCCAGCAGTTTTGGGGTAGCGGGGTTCTACGAGCAGTACTTC
CASSFGVAGFYEQYF
>.|.|TRBV5-1|TRBJ2-3
TGCGCCAGCAGCTCGATGCGGGCCACAGATACGCAGTATTTT
CASSSMRATDTQYF
>.|.|TRBV6-5|TRBJ2-7
TGTGCCAGCAGTCGCGGACAGAGATACTACGAGCAGTACTTC
CASSRGQRYYEQYF
>.|.|TRBV19|TRBJ1-1
TGTGCCAGTAGTATTAACGGGGGAACTGAAGCTTTCTTT
CASSINGGTEAFF
>few|.|TRBV7-3|TRBJ2-2
TGTGCCAGCAGCCCAAACACCGGGGAGCTGTTTTTT
CASSPNTGELFF
>.|.|TRBV7-9|TRBJ2-1
TGTGCCAGCACCGAAACGTGGAGGACCGACAATGAGCAGTTCTTC
CASTETWRTDNEQFF
>.|TRBD2|TRBV12-5|TRBJ2-1
TGTGCTAGTGGTTTGACACCGGGACTAGCGGGAGGGAATGAGCAGTTCTTC
CASGLTPGLAGGNEQFF
>.|TRBD1|TRBV18|TRBJ2-3
TGTGCCAGCTCACCACGGGTTCGGACAGGGATTACAGATACGCAGTATTTT
CASSPRVRTGITDTQYF
>.|.|TRBV19|TRBJ2-7
TGTGCCAGTAGTTACAGGGTTTCAACGGCCTACGAGCAGTACTTC
CASSYRVSTAYEQYF
>.|.|TRBV10-1|TRBJ2-7
TGCGCCAGCAGTGGAGGGACAGAGCAGTACTTC
CASSGGTEQYF
>few|.|TRBV5-5|TRBJ2-6
TGTGCCAGCAGTCCCCTGCGCGCAGGGATCGTCTCTGGGGCCAACGTCCTGACTTTC
CASSPLRAGIVSGANVLTF
>.|.|TRBV30|TRBJ1-4
TGTGCCTGGAGCAGACAGTCTAATGAAAAACTGTTTTTT
CAWSRQSNEKLFF
>.|.|TRBV2|TRBJ2-2
TGTGCCAGCAGTGAAAAAGGGAGCAGGATCACCGGGGAGCTGTTTTTT
CASSEKGSRITGELFF
>.|TRBD1|TRBV7-9|TRBJ1-2
TGTGCCAGCAGCTTAACGGGGTCCGGACAGGGTTCTGGCTACACCTTC
CASSLTGSGQGSGYTF
>once|.|TRBV6-1|TRBJ2-7
TGTGCCAGCAGTGAAATTAGGGGTGGCCCCTACGAGCAGTACTTC
CASSEIRGGPYEQYF
>.|.|TRBV29-1|TRBJ2-7
TGCAGCGTTGAGATAGGTCCTAGCTCCTACGAGCAGTACTTC
CSVEIGPSSYEQYF
>.|.|TRBV5-5|TRBJ2-1
TGTGCCAGCAGCACCCACAGGGTCCCACCACCAAATGAGCAGTTCTTC
CASSTHRVPPPNEQFF
>.|.|TRBV5-1|TRBJ1-1
TGCGCCAGCAGCTTGGGGCAACAGGGACGAGGTCGAGCTTTCTTT
CASSLGQQGRGRAFF
>.|.|TRBV19|TRBJ1-2
TGTGCCAGTAGACCTGACAGGTTTTTAAACTATGGCTACACCTTC
CASRPDRFLNYGYTF
>.|TRBD2|TRBV5-1|TRBJ2-7
TGCGCCAGCAGCCCTAGCGGGGGGACCTACGAGCAGTACTTC
CASSPSGGTYEQYF
>.|.|TRBV9|TRBJ2-7
TGTGCCAGCAGCGTAGATGGGCCTGGGGAGCAGTACTTC
CASSVDGPGEQYF
>.|TRBD1|TRBV19|TRBJ1-2
TGTGCCAGTAGCGAGACAGGGGCAACCCCCCGCTACACCTTC
CASSETGATPRYTF
>.|.|TRBV6-5|TRBJ1-1
TGTGCCAGCAGTTTCCGGGGGGTGAACACTGAAGCTTTCTTT
CASSFRGVNTEAFF
>.|.|TRBV5-4|TRBJ1-3
TGTGCCAGCAGCATCGGACTTCCAATCTCTGGAAACACCATATATTTT
CASSIGLPISGNTIYF
>.|TRBD1|TRBV5-1|TRBJ2-2
TGCGCCAGCAGGCTTGGGACAGTTCTTACCACCGGGGAGCTGTTTTTT
CASRLGTVLTTGELFF
>.|.|TRBV7-9|TRBJ2-1
TGTGCCAGCAGCTTCCAGGATGATGGCTACAATGAGCAGTTCTTC
CASSFQDDGYNEQFF
>.|.|TRBV6-1|TRBJ1-1
TGTGCCAGCAGTGAACTTGATAGGAACACTGAAGCTTTCTTT
CASSELDRNTEAFF
>.|TRBD2|TRBV5-1|TRBJ2-1
TGCGCCAGCAGCTTAGGACTAGCGGGCTACAATGAGCAGTTCTTC
CASSLGLAGYNEQFF
>few|.|TRBV10-3|TRBJ2-2
TGTGCCATCAGTGTCTCCACCGGGGAGCTGTTTTTT
CAISVSTGELFF
>.|.|TRBV11-2|TRBJ2-7
TGTGCCAGCAGCTTACAAATTGGCGGGGGCACGACCTACGAGCAGTACTTC
CASSLQIGGGTTYEQYF
>.|.|TRBV10-3|TRBJ1-6
TGTGCCATCAGTGAGAGGGAGAATTCACCCCTCCACTTT
CAISERENSPLHF
>.|TRBD2|TRBV5-1|TRBJ2-1
TGCGCCAGCAGACTAGCCGGGGGGAACAATGAGCAGTTCTTC
CASRLAGGNNEQFF
>.|TRBD2|TRBV7-2|TRBJ2-1
TGTGCCAGCAGCCCTCCCCGGGGGGGGAGTGAGCAGTTCTTC
CASSPPRGGSEQFF
>.|TRBD1|TRBV7-8|TRBJ1-2
TGTGCCAGCAGTCCAGGACAGGCTGGCTACACCTTC
CASSPGQAGYTF
>few|.|TRBV18|TRBJ1-2
TGTGCCAGCTCACCACCAGTGGGGCAGGGGGGCTACACCTTC
CASSPPVGQGGYTF
>.|.|TRBV28|TRBJ2-2
TGTGCCAGTAGACTGGTAAACACCGGGGAGCTGTTTTTT
CASRLVNTGELFF
>.|.|TRBV7-6|TRBJ1-1
TGTGCCAGCAGCTTGAGAGCCATGAACACTGAAGCTTTCTTT
CASSLRAMNTEAFF
>.|.|TRBV6-5|TRBJ2-3
TGTGCCAGCAGTTCGCGGGGACCGGACGCAGATACGCAGTATTTT
CASSSRGPDADTQYF
>.|TRBD1|TRBV27|TRBJ2-6
TGTGCCAGCAGTTTCAGGGCAGGGGGTTTGTTGGGGGCCAACGTCCTGACTTTC
CASSFRAGGLLGANVLTF
>.|.|TRBV5-1|TRBJ1-6
TGCGCCAGCAGCTTGGTCCCGGATAATTCACCCCTCCACTTT
CASSLVPDNSPLHF
>.|TRBD2|TRBV11-3|TRBJ2-1
TGTGCCAGCAGCGTGGGACTAGCGGTATACAATGAGCAGTTCTTC
CASSVGLAVYNEQFF
>.|TRBD1|TRBV27|TRBJ1-5
TGTGCCAGCCGATCCGGACAGGGTCGTAATCAGCCCCAGCATTTT
CASRSGQGRNQPQHF
>once|TRBD1|TRBV9|TRBJ2-7
TGTGCCAGCAGCGCGAATACAGACAGGGCCTACGAGCAGTACTTC
CASSANTDRAYEQYF
>.|.|TRBV30|TRBJ1-5
TGTGCCTGGACAAGGTACGGGAGCAATCAGCCCCAGCATTTT
CAWTRYGSNQPQHF
>.|.|TRBV15|TRBJ1-2
TGTGCCACCAGCAGATCAATAGCAGGGAAGGCCTTC
CATSRSIAGKAF
>.|TRBD2|TRBV29-1|TRBJ2-2
TGCAGCGTTGAGAGGGCTAGCGGGAGTTACGCGCGCACCGGGGAGCTGTTTTTT
CSVERASGSYARTGELFF
>.|.|TRBV15|TRBJ1-4
TGTGCCACCAGCAGAGATAGGGAGGGGAATGAAAAACTGTTTTTT
CATSRDREGNEKLFF
>.|TRBD1|TRBV5-4|TRBJ2-1
TGTGCCAGCAGCATTGACAGGGGCTATGAGCAGTTCTTC
CASSIDRGYEQFF
>.|TRBD2|TRBV19|TRBJ2-7
TGTGCCAGTAGTGGGGGTGGAACCGGGACTAGCCGTCCCTGGTACGAGCAGTACTTC
CASSGGGTGTSRPWYEQYF
>.|TRBD1|TRBV11-2|TRBJ2-1
TGTGCCAGCAGCTTAGCCCCCGGACAGGGGGCTTTCTACAATGAGCAGTTCTTC
CASSLAPGQGAFYNEQFF
>.|.|TRBV7-3|TRBJ2-3
TGTGCCAGCAGCTCCTCCGGCACAGATACGCAGTATTTT
CASSSSGTDTQYF
>.|.|TRBV7-9|TRBJ2-5
TGTGCCAGCTACTCGGCGGGCCAAGAGACCCAGTACTTC
CASYSAGQETQYF
>.|TRBD2|TRBV4-2|TRBJ2-3
TGTGCCAGCAGCCACGCGAGCGGGGACACAGATACGCAGTATTTT
CASSHASGDTDTQYF
>.|.|TRBV11-3|TRBJ2-1
TGTGCCAGCAGCTGGGGCAGCTTTTCATCCTACAATGAGCAGTTCTTC
CASSWGSFSSYNEQFF
>.|TRBD1|TRBV6-1|TRBJ1-1
TGTGCCAGCAGTGAAGAGGGAGGACAGGCGAACACTGAAGCTTTCTTT
CASSEEGGQANTEAFF
>.|.|TRBV9|TRBJ1-1
TGTGCCAGCAGCGCACAGGGTCTGAACACTGAAGCTTTCTTT
CASSAQGLNTEAFF
>once|.|TRBV19|TRBJ1-5
TGTGCCAGTAGGCAATGGGCCGGTCGTCAGCCCCAGCATTTT
CASRQWAGRQPQHF